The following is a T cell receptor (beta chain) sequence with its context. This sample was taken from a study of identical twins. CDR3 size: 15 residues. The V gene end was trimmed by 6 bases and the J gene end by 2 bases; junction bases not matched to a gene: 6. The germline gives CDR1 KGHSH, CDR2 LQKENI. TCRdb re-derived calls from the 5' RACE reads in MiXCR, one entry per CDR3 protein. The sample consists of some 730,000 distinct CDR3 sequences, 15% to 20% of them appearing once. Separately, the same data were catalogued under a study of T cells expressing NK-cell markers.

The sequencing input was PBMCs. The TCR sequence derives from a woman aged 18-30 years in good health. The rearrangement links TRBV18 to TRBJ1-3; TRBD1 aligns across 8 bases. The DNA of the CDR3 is TGTGCCAGCTCTCTTCAGGGGGCGACTGGAAACACCATATATTTT. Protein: CASSLQGATGNTIYF.